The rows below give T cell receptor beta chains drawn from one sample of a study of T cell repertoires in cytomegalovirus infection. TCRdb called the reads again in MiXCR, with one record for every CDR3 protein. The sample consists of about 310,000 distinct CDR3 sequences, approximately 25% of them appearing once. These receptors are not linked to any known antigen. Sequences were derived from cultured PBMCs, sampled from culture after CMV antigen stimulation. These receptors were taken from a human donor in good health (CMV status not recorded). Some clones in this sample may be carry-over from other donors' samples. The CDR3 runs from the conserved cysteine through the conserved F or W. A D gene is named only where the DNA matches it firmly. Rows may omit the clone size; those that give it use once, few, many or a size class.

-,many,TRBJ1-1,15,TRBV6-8,TGTGCCAGCAGCCTAGTCCAGGGGATGAACACTGAAGCTTTCTTT,CASSLVQGMNTEAFF
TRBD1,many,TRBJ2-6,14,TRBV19,TGTGCCAGTTGGGACAGGGCTGGGGCCAACGTCCTGACTTTC,CASWDRAGANVLTF
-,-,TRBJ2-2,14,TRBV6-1,TGTGCCAGCAAGTCTCACACTCGGTCCGGGGAGCTGTTTTTT,CASKSHTRSGELFF
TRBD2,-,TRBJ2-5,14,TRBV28,TGTGCCAGCAGTTTGTCTAGCGGACAAGAGACCCAGTACTTC,CASSLSSGQETQYF
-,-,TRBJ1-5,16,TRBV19,TGTGCCAGTATTGGCGCGAGCTACTATAGCAATCAGCCCCAGCATTTT,CASIGASYYSNQPQHF
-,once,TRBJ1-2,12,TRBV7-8,TGTGCCAGCAGCTTAGTTCTTGGTGGCTACACCTTC,CASSLVLGGYTF
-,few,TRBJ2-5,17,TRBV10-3,TGTGCCATCAGTGAGTCGCTCGACCAAACATGGCGTGAGACCCAGTACTTC,CAISESLDQTWRETQYF
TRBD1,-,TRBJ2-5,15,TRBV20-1,TGCAGTGCCAGGCTTTTGGACAGGATCCAAGAGACCCAGTACTTC,CSARLLDRIQETQYF
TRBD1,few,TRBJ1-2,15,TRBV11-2,TGTGCCAGCAGCCCCGGGACAGGGGCTAGCTATGGCTACACCTTC,CASSPGTGASYGYTF
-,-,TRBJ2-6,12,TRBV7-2,TGTGCCAGTCAGGGAGGGGCCAACGTCCTGACTTTC,CASQGGANVLTF
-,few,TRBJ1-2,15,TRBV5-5,TGTGCCAGCAGCCGGGGGACATTCGGAGACTATGGCTACACCTTC,CASSRGTFGDYGYTF
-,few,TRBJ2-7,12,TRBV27,TGTGCCAGCAGGACTAGCTCCTACGAGCAGTACTTC,CASRTSSYEQYF
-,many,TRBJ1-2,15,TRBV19,TGTGCCAGTAGTATCGCGGTGGGACCGATCTATGGCTACACCTTC,CASSIAVGPIYGYTF
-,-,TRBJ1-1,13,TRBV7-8,TGTGCCAGCACCCGGGACCAAAACACTGAAGCTTTCTTT,CASTRDQNTEAFF
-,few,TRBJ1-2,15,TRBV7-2,TGTGCCAGCAGCCCAGGACGGGGAACGAGCTATGGCTACACCTTC,CASSPGRGTSYGYTF
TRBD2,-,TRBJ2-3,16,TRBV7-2,TGTGCCAGCAGCTCCTCTTCCGGGAGGGCCCCAGATACGCAGTATTTT,CASSSSSGRAPDTQYF
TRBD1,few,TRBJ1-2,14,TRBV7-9,TGTGCCAGCAGCTTCTCCGGGACAGGGCAAGGCTACACCTTC,CASSFSGTGQGYTF
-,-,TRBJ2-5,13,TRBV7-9,TGTGCCAGCAGCCCCGTGGACAAAGAGACCCAGTACTTC,CASSPVDKETQYF